Below, 27 T cell receptor beta chains from the same sample are listed, as sequenced in a study of tissue T cells after allogeneic stem cell transplantation. Time point meaning: mouse harvest day 14 after allogeneic transplant. Each mouse received 10^7 T-cell-depleted marrow cells plus 10^6 splenic CD5+ T cells by tail vein. Clones were sequenced by immunoSEQ multiplex PCR, and TCRdb holds only the in-frame ones, with some missing. The repertoire has approximately 2,100 clones, 45% to 55% of them found once; the top ten carry less than 50%. The sample consisted of liver tissue. These receptors were collected from a female BALB/c mouse given C57BL/6 T cells with graft-versus-host disease after an allogeneic hematopoietic cell transplant.

For this clone: Germline and genes here are mouse. The sequence runs out 1 residue before the end of the CDR3; the remainder is reconstructed from the germline J gene. This chain connects TRBV19 to TRBJ1-1; D call uncertain. Germline V CDR1 and CDR2: FNHDT, SITEND (reference sequence). V was pared by 6 bases and J by 2 bases, with 5 bases between. This CDR3 spans 11 amino acids. The DNA read from the CDR3 is TGTGCCAGCAACGACAACACAGAAGTCTTC. Translated, it gives CASNDNTEVF. The full CDR3 sequence reads CASNDNTEVFF.

With respect to this clone: Gene labels here are mouse ones. The read comes to an end 1 residue before the CDR3 does, leaving the germline J gene to fill in the end. The rearrangement joins TRBV23 to TRBJ1-1; the tabulated D call, TRBD1, remains unverified against the DNA. Germline loops: CDR1 KGHTA, CDR2 FQNQQP. There are 13 residues in the CDR3. The sequenced part of the CDR3 DNA is TGCTCCAGCAGTCCCAGGGCAAACACAGAAGTCTTC. Its translation is CSSSPRANTEVF. The full CDR3 is CSSSPRANTEVFF.

As for this clone: Germline and genes: mouse. The observed sequence ends 1 residue before the CDR3 terminus, with the missing tail filled in from the germline J gene. The chain is built from TRBV15 and TRBJ2-2, with TRBD2 matching over 8 bases. V lost 3 bases and J lost 3; bases outside the gene matches: 3. CDR1 is SGHND, CDR2 FRSKSL, per germline. This CDR3 spans 15 amino acids. The sequenced CDR3 bases are TGTGCCAGCAGTTTTGGGGGGGGTCACACCGGGCAGCTCTAC. This gives the protein CASSFGGGHTGQLY. The CDR3 in its entirety is CASSFGGGHTGQLYF.

In this sample, this clone is large (0.1 to 1%). Gene labels here are mouse ones. The CDR3 goes on 1 residue after the read ends, and that part is filled in from the germline J gene. The J gene is TRBJ1-4, the V gene TRBV1; D perhaps matches TRBD1 (6 bases). The CDR3 totals 15 residues. V lost 1 base and J lost 3, with 9 bases in between. The germline CDR1 and CDR2 sequences are NSQYPW and LRSPGD (reference sequence). This CDR3 is CTCSAVQGANERLFF. CDR3 DNA, as far as it was read: TGCACCTGCAGTGCAGTACAGGGAGCCAACGAAAGATTATTT.

Worth noting for this clone: Mouse names are used for the genes. The read is 1 residue too short to cover the CDR3 end, so that end is filled in from the germline J gene. This sequence joins TRBV13-3 and TRBJ1-3, with D perhaps TRBD1 (5 bases). The V end lost 3 bases, the J end lost 8 bases, and 18 bases lay between the germline ends. CDR3 length equals 15 residues. Germline V gene sequence: CDR1 NNHDY, CDR2 SYVADS. CDR3 DNA (partial): TGTGCCAGCAGTGGGGGGTCCCATTCTCGACATACGCTCTAT. Residues: CASSGGSHSRHTLY. In full, the CDR3 is CASSGGSHSRHTLYF.

This clone was observed a handful of times. Germline and genes: mouse. The CDR3 end falls 1 residue outside the read, so it is completed with the germline J gene. This chain connects TRBV13-2 to TRBJ2-7; 7 nucleotides line up with TRBD2. V was pared by 0 bases and J by 6 bases, with 0 bases of the junction left unmatched. This CDR3 comprises 12 residues. The V gene's germline CDR1 is NNHNN and CDR2 SYGAGS (reference sequence). Here the CDR3 reads CASGDGGGEQYF. CDR3 DNA (partial): TGTGCCAGCGGTGATGGGGGGGGTGAACAGTAC.

This clone showed up just a few times. Mouse names are used for the genes. Read coverage stops 1 residue before the CDR3 terminus; the germline J gene supplies the remainder. The chain recombines TRBV1 with TRBJ1-4; 7 bases fit TRBD1. The CDR3 covers 14 residues. Per germline, CDR1 NSQYPW and CDR2 LRSPGD (reference sequence). V lost 4 bases, J lost 1 base, and 0 bases stayed unmatched. Incomplete CDR3 DNA: TGCACCTGCAGTGGGGACAGTTCCAACGAAAGATTATTT. Residues: CTCSGDSSNERLF. The CDR3, in full, reads CTCSGDSSNERLFF.

This clone is large. The gene symbols are mouse symbols. Coverage ceases 1 residue before the CDR3 finishes, and the germline J gene fills in the end. This chain uses TRBV29 with TRBJ1-2; 8 nucleotides match TRBD1. This CDR3 has 14 amino acids. The V gene's germline CDR1 is MSHET and CDR2 SYDVDS. Germline trimming cut 2 bases from V and 4 bases from J; bases unmatched to any gene: 3. The CDR3 here is CASSLGTGGSDYTF. The sequenced CDR3 bases are TGTGCTAGCAGTTTAGGGACAGGTGGCTCCGACTACACC.

Remarks on this clone: Gene names denote mouse genes. The CDR3 here is CASSLSISYEQYF. Incomplete CDR3 DNA: TGTGCCAGCAGTTTAAGCATCTCCTATGAACAGTAC. The chain carries TRBV15 and TRBJ2-7; D gene uncertain. The read halts 1 residue ahead of the CDR3 end, with the missing end drawn from the germline J gene. This CDR3 has 13 amino acids. Germline V gene lookup returns CDR1 SGHND and CDR2 FRSKSL. V dropped 2 bases and J dropped 0 bases, with 5 bases sitting between them.

A remark on this clone: The gene symbols are mouse symbols. The CDR3 is cut off 1 residue early in the read; its end comes from the germline J gene. V is TRBV5 and J is TRBJ2-5, with D hard to call. Germline loops: CDR1 LGHNA, CDR2 YNLKQL (reference sequence). The CDR3 is 14 amino acids. V dropped 0 bases and J dropped 6 bases, with 10 bases sitting between them. CDR3 sequence reads: CASSQDVWSDTQYF. Incomplete CDR3 DNA: TGTGCCAGCAGCCAAGATGTCTGGAGCGACACCCAGTAC.

Regarding this clone: Genes and germline come from the mouse. The CDR3 end falls 1 residue outside the read, so it is completed with the germline J gene. The chain has TRBV2 and TRBJ2-7; TRBD2 agrees at 12 bases. The CDR3 loop spans 16 amino acids. The junction had 8 bases not matched to a gene; V was cut back by 1 base and J by 7 bases. Germline CDR1 reads LGHNA; CDR2 reads YSYQKL. The sequenced part of the CDR3 DNA is TGTGCCAGCAGCCAAGCCCGGGACTGGGGGGCGCGCGAACAGTAC. It encodes CASSQARDWGAREQY. The full CDR3 is CASSQARDWGAREQYF.

This clone is categorized as medium-sized. Gene names and germline refer to mouse. The missing CDR3 end, 1 residue past where the read stops, is filled in from the germline J gene. V is TRBV26 and J is TRBJ2-7, with 8 bases identical to TRBD1. The trim removed 3 bases at V and 7 bases at J, leaving 2 bases unmatched. The CDR3 sequence is 12 residues long. CDR1 KGHPV and CDR2 FQNQEV come from the germline V gene (reference sequence). CDR3 residues: CASSLNRGEQYF. Incomplete CDR3 DNA: TGTGCCAGCAGTCTTAACAGGGGGGAACAGTAC.

Worth noting for this clone: Each gene name is a mouse one. This CDR3 is CASSLQGGYEQYF. The sequenced part of the CDR3 DNA is TGTGCCAGCAGTCTTCAGGGGGGTTATGAACAGTAC. The chain combines TRBV26 with TRBJ2-7; a weak D match, TRBD1 (7 bases). Read sequence stops 1 residue before the CDR3 end, and the germline J gene provides the missing end. V lost 3 bases and J 4 bases, leaving 10 bases between the germline ends. The germline V gene encodes CDR1 KGHPV and CDR2 FQNQEV (reference sequence). The CDR3 consists of 13 residues.

Of note for this clone: The germline and genes are mouse ones. The DNA ends 1 residue before the CDR3 does, and the rest of the CDR3 is filled in from the germline J gene. V and J are TRBV4 and TRBJ1-5; D uncertain. Trimming cost V 8 bases and J 3 bases, with 11 bases left between them. In germline, CDR1 is LGHDT, CDR2 YNNKQL (reference sequence). The CDR3 runs 13 residues. The sequenced part of the CDR3 DNA is TGTGCCAGCCGCTCACCCGTCAACCAGGCTCCGCTT. It specifies CASRSPVNQAPL. The full CDR3 reads CASRSPVNQAPLF.

In regard to this clone: The listed genes are named as in mouse. The read gets to within 1 residue of the CDR3 end, and the germline J gene fills in the rest. The chain is built from TRBV13-1 and TRBJ2-1; D not certain. This CDR3 spans 12 amino acids. Looked up from germline, CDR1 is NSHNY and CDR2 is SYGAGN. Trimming stripped 2 bases from V and 6 bases from J, with 6 bases between. The CDR3 region is CASSEWVAEQFF. The CDR3 bases that were read are TGTGCCAGCAGTGAGTGGGTTGCTGAGCAGTTC.

This clone was detected a few times. Genes and germline are mouse. The missing CDR3 end, 1 residue past where the read stops, is filled in from the germline J gene. V is TRBV5 and J is TRBJ1-4; D may be TRBD1 (6 bases). V dropped 4 bases and J dropped 0 bases, with 15 bases sitting between them. Germline V gives CDR1 LGHNA, CDR2 YNLKQL (reference sequence). The CDR3 covers 17 residues. CDR3 bases read: TGTGCCAGCAGCCTCCGGGACACAAGGATTTCCAACGAAAGATTATTT. It codes for CASSLRDTRISNERLF. The whole CDR3 is CASSLRDTRISNERLFF.

Comment on this clone: Genes and germline are mouse. The read gets to within 1 residue of the CDR3 end, and the germline J gene fills in the rest. This sequence joins TRBV26 and TRBJ1-2; D call uncertain. Germline V gene sequence: CDR1 KGHPV, CDR2 FQNQEV (reference sequence). The CDR3 is 13 amino acids. The V end lost 2 bases, the J end lost 0 bases, and 4 bases lay between the germline ends. The covered CDR3 bases are TGTGCCAGCAGTCTGGGGACAAACTCCGACTACACC. Translating gives CASSLGTNSDYT. The CDR3, in full, reads CASSLGTNSDYTF.

This clone has a handful of counts. The gene symbols are mouse symbols. The observed sequence ends 1 residue before the CDR3 terminus, with the missing tail filled in from the germline J gene. The chain uses TRBV16 and TRBJ1-4; D may be TRBD1 (6 bases). Trimming removed 4 bases from V and 2 bases from J, with 8 bases in between. Per the germline V gene, CDR1 is SGHSA and CDR2 is FRNQAP. The CDR3 spans 14 residues. The covered CDR3 bases are TGTGCAAGCAGCTCCGGGACATCCAACGAAAGATTATTT. It translates to CASSSGTSNERLF. In full, the CDR3 reads CASSSGTSNERLFF.

Relative to its sample, this clone is large. These gene names are mouse names. The read gets to within 1 residue of the CDR3 end, and the germline J gene fills in the rest. The chain combines TRBV13-1 with TRBJ2-7; no firm D call. This CDR3 region has 12 residues. V was cut by 0 bases and J by 4 bases, with 5 bases left in between. Germline-derived CDR1 and CDR2 are NSHNY and SYGAGN. This CDR3 is CASSDGWYEQYF. The CDR3 bases that were read are TGTGCCAGCAGTGATGGCTGGTATGAACAGTAC.

On this clone: A junction boundary mismatches the germline segment, possibly from a read error. Gene names are the mouse ones. The CDR3 extends 1 residue past the end of the read, so its final part is completed from the germline J gene. The rearrangement joins TRBV4 to TRBJ1-5; D gene unclear. The germline gives CDR1 LGHDT, CDR2 YNNKQL (reference sequence). This CDR3 comprises 13 residues. Incomplete CDR3 DNA: TGTCCCAGCACCTCAACAGTCCACCAGGCTCCGCTT. It yields the protein CPSTSTVHQAPL. In full, the CDR3 is CPSTSTVHQAPLF.

By proportion, this clone is large (0.1 to 1%). Genes and germline are mouse. The read falls 1 residue short of the CDR3 end, and the missing part is taken from the germline J gene. The chain links TRBV16 to TRBJ2-1; the D gene is possibly TRBD2 (7 bases). This CDR3 has 15 residues. V lost 1 base and J 2 bases, leaving 9 bases between the germline ends. Germline V gene lookup returns CDR1 SGHSA and CDR2 FRNQAP. CDR3 DNA, as far as it was read: TGTGCAAGCAGCTTAGGAGGGGGGGACTATGCTGAGCAGTTC. Residues: CASSLGGGDYAEQF. The entire CDR3 reads CASSLGGGDYAEQFF. The variable domain in full, with the rest retrieved from reference TRBV16 and TRBJ2-1, is NAGVIQTPRHKVTGKGQEATLWCEPISGHSAVFWYRQTIVQGLEFLTYFRNQAPIDDSGMPKERFSAQMPNQSHSTLKIQSTQPQDSAVYLCASSLGGGDYAEQFFGPGTRLTVL.

Comment on this clone: The gene symbols are mouse symbols. Sequencing ends 1 residue short of the CDR3 end; the germline J gene provides the rest. The chain uses TRBV3 and TRBJ2-4, with D perhaps TRBD1 or TRBD2 (5 bases each). The CDR3 extends over 14 amino acids. The germline V gene has CDR1 SNHLY and CDR2 FYNGKV (reference sequence). Deletions cut 1 base from V and 2 bases from J, with 7 bases between. The sequenced part of the CDR3 DNA is TGTGCCAGCAGCTTAGGGGGGTATCAAAACACCTTGTAC. Encoded protein: CASSLGGYQNTLY. The entire CDR3 sequence reads CASSLGGYQNTLYF.

Of note for this clone: Mouse names are used for the genes. The CDR3 end falls 1 residue outside the read, so it is completed with the germline J gene. The rearrangement links TRBV26 to TRBJ2-5, with D hard to call. The CDR3 has 14 residues. Trimming removed 1 base from V and 0 bases from J, with 5 bases in between. Germline-derived CDR1 and CDR2 are KGHPV and FQNQEV (reference sequence). The CDR3 protein is CASSLYTNQDTQYF. Partial CDR3 DNA: TGTGCCAGCAGTCTGTACACTAACCAAGACACCCAGTAC.

Comments on this clone: These gene names are mouse names. The CDR3 end is not reached by the read, which stops 1 residue before it; the germline J gene fills it in. The chain is built from TRBV1 and TRBJ1-1; unclear D gene. Trimming cost V 0 bases and J 6 bases, with 2 bases left between them. Germline V gene lookup returns CDR1 NSQYPW and CDR2 LRSPGD (reference sequence). The CDR3 has 11 amino acids. The covered CDR3 bases are TGCACCTGCAGTGCAGATCCAGAAGTCTTC. It specifies CTCSADPEVF. The whole CDR3 region reads CTCSADPEVFF.

This clone is classed as medium-sized (0.01 to 0.1%). Gene names follow the mouse nomenclature. The read stops 1 residue short of the end of the CDR3; the missing end is completed from the germline J gene. The chain employs TRBV3 and TRBJ2-7; 9 bases fit TRBD2. The CDR3 extends over 15 amino acids. CDR1 SNHLY and CDR2 FYNGKV come from the germline V gene (reference sequence). Unmatched junction bases numbered 5, after V lost 5 bases and J lost 0 bases. The covered CDR3 bases are TGTGCCAGCAGCCCAAGGACTGGGGACTCCTATGAACAGTAC. Translated, it gives CASSPRTGDSYEQY. The whole CDR3 is CASSPRTGDSYEQYF.

A remark on this clone: Genes here carry mouse names. The DNA ends 1 residue before the CDR3 does, and the rest of the CDR3 is filled in from the germline J gene. The rearrangement links TRBV5 to TRBJ2-7, with TRBD1 identical over 12 bases. CDR1 and CDR2 (germline): LGHNA, YNLKQL (reference sequence). This CDR3 comprises 15 residues. The V and J ends lost 0 bases and 7 bases, in that order; junction bases with no gene match: 4. The part of the CDR3 DNA that was read is TGTGCCAGCAGCCAAGATCGGGACAGGGGGCTGGAACAGTAC. It yields the protein CASSQDRDRGLEQY. The whole CDR3 reads CASSQDRDRGLEQYF.

In this sample, this clone turned up a few times. Mouse gene names apply. The CDR3 is cut off 1 residue early in the read; its end comes from the germline J gene. The J gene is TRBJ2-7, the V gene TRBV29; D remains ambiguous. V was pared by 2 bases and J by 3 bases, with 2 bases between. Germline assignment: CDR1 MSHET and CDR2 SYDVDS. This CDR3 spans 11 amino acids. This CDR3 is CASSLNYEQYF. Partial CDR3 DNA: TGTGCTAGCAGTTTAAACTATGAACAGTAC.